A selection of T cell receptor beta chains follows, all from one sample in a study of T cell responses to AZD1222 COVID-19 vaccine. The repertoire was sequenced with immunoSEQ multiplex PCR; TCRdb's copy has only in-frame clones and lacks some. The sample contains approximately 100,000 clones, 85% to 90% of which appear only once. Sample: peripheral blood, taken on day 0 of AZD1222 vaccination. The source is an adult in good health. Both conserved end residues are part of each CDR3. The order of the fields is J gene, D gene, clone size, V gene, CDR3 DNA, CDR3 protein. A D gene is named only where the DNA matches it firmly. The listing skips clone size in some rows; elsewhere it reads once, few, many or a size class.

>TRBJ1-5|NA|NA|TRBV2
TGTGCCAGCAGGGCCAGCGCGGATGGCAATCAGCCCCAGCATTTT
CASRASADGNQPQHF
>TRBJ1-1|NA|NA|TRBV19
TGTGCCAGTAGTAGGGGACGACTTATGAACACTGAAGCTTTCTTT
CASSRGRLMNTEAFF
>TRBJ2-7|TRBD1|few|TRBV5-4
TGTGCCAGCAGCTATGACAGGGATGGCGAGCAGTACTTC
CASSYDRDGEQYF
>TRBJ2-3|NA|NA|TRBV7-2
TGTGCCAGCAGCGGTAAAGATACGCAGTATTTT
CASSGKDTQYF
>TRBJ1-5|TRBD1|NA|TRBV10-3
TGTGCCATCAGTGAGTCGACAAACAGGGGGAATCAGCCCCAGCATTTT
CAISESTNRGNQPQHF
>TRBJ2-2|TRBD1|NA|TRBV27
TGTGCCAGCGCCCCGGGACAGGGGGCAGGTCGCACCGGGGAGCTGTTTTTT
CASAPGQGAGRTGELFF
>TRBJ2-7|TRBD2|NA|TRBV2
TGTGCCAGCAGTGAAGGTCGAGGGAGGGTCTACGAGCAGTACTTC
CASSEGRGRVYEQYF
>TRBJ2-7|TRBD2|NA|TRBV6-6
TGTGCCAGCAGTCGAGGGGGAGCGGGAGGGGGTGGCGAGCAGTACTTC
CASSRGGAGGGGEQYF
>TRBJ2-7|NA|NA|TRBV7-8
TGTGCCAGCAGCTTAGCAAGGGGGTACAGCGAGCAGTACTTC
CASSLARGYSEQYF
>TRBJ2-7|TRBD2|NA|TRBV5-4
TGTGCCAGCAGCTTGGGGACTAGCGGGAGTAACTACGAGCAGTACTTC
CASSLGTSGSNYEQYF
>TRBJ2-1|NA|NA|TRBV9
TGTGCCAGCAGCGTAGAACTTCTGGGGGGACGCAACAATGAGCAGTTCTTC
CASSVELLGGRNNEQFF
>TRBJ2-1|TRBD2|NA|TRBV7-9
TGTGCCAGCAAGGAGGCGGGAGTTAGAAATGAGCAGTTCTTC
CASKEAGVRNEQFF
>TRBJ2-1|NA|NA|TRBV10-1
TGCGCCAGCAGTGAGTCGATGGTAGCGAACAATGAGCAGTTCTTC
CASSESMVANNEQFF
>TRBJ1-2|NA|NA|TRBV12-3/TRBV12-4
TGTGCCAGCACCCGACAGCAAAACTATGGCTACACCTTC
CASTRQQNYGYTF
>TRBJ2-3|TRBD2|NA|TRBV11-3
TGTGCCAGCAGCTCAGGGACTATCTCTAGCACAGATACGCAGTATTTT
CASSSGTISSTDTQYF
>TRBJ2-7|NA|once|TRBV28
TGTGCCAGCAGTTTATCCCTACACAGCTCCTACGAGCAGTACTTC
CASSLSLHSSYEQYF
>TRBJ1-2|NA|NA|TRBV6-4
TGTGCCAGCAGACCCGACAGTGACCATGGCTACACCTTC
CASRPDSDHGYTF
>TRBJ1-2|NA|NA|TRBV7-2
TGTGCCAGCAGCTTAGTAGGTGGTGAAGGGAGCGGTGGCTACACCTTC
CASSLVGGEGSGGYTF
>TRBJ1-1|NA|NA|TRBV6-5
TGTGCCAGCAGTTACTCGAGCACGAACACTGAAGCTTTCTTT
CASSYSSTNTEAFF
>TRBJ2-7|NA|NA|TRBV5-1
TGCGCCAGTTGGCGGGGGCCCCCCTACGAGCAGTACTTC
CASWRGPPYEQYF
>TRBJ1-5|NA|NA|TRBV20-1
TGCAGTGCTAGTGGAGGGGACGGCAATCAGCCCCAGCATTTT
CSASGGDGNQPQHF
>TRBJ2-5|TRBD1|NA|TRBV28
TGTGCCAGCAGTTTCGGCAGGGGGAACCAAGAGACCCAGTACTTC
CASSFGRGNQETQYF
>TRBJ2-5|TRBD2|few|TRBV19
TGTGCCAGTAGTATAGTCCTGGGACTAGCGTCCCAAGAGACCCAGTACTTC
CASSIVLGLASQETQYF
>TRBJ2-1|NA|NA|TRBV9
TGTGCCAGCAGCCCCCTGCACAATGAGCAGTTCTTC
CASSPLHNEQFF
>TRBJ2-1|TRBD1|NA|TRBV20-1
TGCAGTGCTAGTCGGGGACAGGCTAACAATGAGCAGTTCTTC
CSASRGQANNEQFF
>TRBJ2-4|NA|NA|TRBV27
TGTGCCAGCAGTTTTAGGTCCGCCAAAAACATTCAGTACTTC
CASSFRSAKNIQYF
>TRBJ2-1|TRBD1|NA|TRBV6-5
TGTGCCAGCAGTTTCCTGACAGGGGACTACAATGAGCAGTTCTTC
CASSFLTGDYNEQFF
>TRBJ2-7|NA|NA|TRBV6-2/TRBV6-3
TGTGCCAGCAGTTTGGTGGGATGGGGTCCTTCCTACGAGCAGTACTTC
CASSLVGWGPSYEQYF
>TRBJ2-7|NA|NA|TRBV4-1
TGCGCCAGCAGCCAAGATCTGCCTCCGCGGGGACACGGCTACGAGCAGTACTTC
CASSQDLPPRGHGYEQYF
>TRBJ2-7|NA|NA|TRBV6-2/TRBV6-3
TGTGCCAGCAGTACACCTCTGGGCGAGCAGTACTTC
CASSTPLGEQYF
>TRBJ1-2|NA|NA|TRBV5-1
TGCGCCAGCAGCTTGGTTGGCAGAGCTAACTATGGCTACACCTTC
CASSLVGRANYGYTF
>TRBJ2-3|NA|NA|TRBV12-3/TRBV12-4
TGTGCCAGCACCGACCAGGGTAGAGATACGCAGTATTTT
CASTDQGRDTQYF
>TRBJ1-1|TRBD1|NA|TRBV2
TGTGCCAGCAGTTCAGGACAGGGCAACACTGAAGCTTTCTTT
CASSSGQGNTEAFF
>TRBJ1-2|NA|NA|TRBV12-3/TRBV12-4
TGTGCCAGCAGCCCGCGGGCCTCGAATGGCTACACCTTC
CASSPRASNGYTF
>TRBJ2-7|NA|NA|TRBV3-1/TRBV3-2
TGTGCCAGCAGCCGTGGACGAGACGAGCAGTACTTC
CASSRGRDEQYF
>TRBJ2-2|TRBD1|NA|TRBV14
TGTGCCAGCAGCCCCCTTGGGGACAGGGGTAACACCGGGGAGCTGTTTTTT
CASSPLGDRGNTGELFF
>TRBJ1-5|TRBD1|NA|TRBV2
TGTGCCAGCAGTGAAGAAGCAGGCAGGGGGCGAGATCAGCCCCAGCATTTT
CASSEEAGRGRDQPQHF
>TRBJ2-7|TRBD1|NA|TRBV2
TGTGCCAGCAAAACCGGGACAGGGGTATACGAGCAGTACTTC
CASKTGTGVYEQYF
>TRBJ1-2|NA|NA|TRBV29-1
TGCAGCGTTGCACCAGAGTCTAACTATGGCTACACCTTC
CSVAPESNYGYTF
>TRBJ1-1|NA|NA|TRBV7-8
TGTGCCAGCAGCCACCTCGGGGGGGCTGAAGCTTTCTTT
CASSHLGGAEAFF
>TRBJ2-6|NA|NA|TRBV9
TGTGCCAGCAGCGTTCCAGGTACTGGGGCCAACGTCCTGACTTTC
CASSVPGTGANVLTF
>TRBJ2-2|NA|NA|TRBV7-6
TGTGCCAGCAGCTTAGAGGGGAGACTTGCGAACACCGGGGAGCTGTTTTTT
CASSLEGRLANTGELFF
>TRBJ1-6|TRBD1|few|TRBV19
TGTGCCAGTAGCAGACAGGGTAATTCACCCCTCCACTTT
CASSRQGNSPLHF
>TRBJ2-7|TRBD2|NA|TRBV28
TGTGCCAGCAGGACCGCTAGCGGGGGGTTCTACGAGCAGTACTTC
CASRTASGGFYEQYF
>TRBJ2-2|TRBD2|NA|TRBV7-2
TGTGCCGACGCGGGGGGGAACACCGGGGAGCTGTTTTTT
CADAGGNTGELFF
>TRBJ2-3|NA|NA|TRBV27
TGTGCCAGCAGTCCCACCGGGACACTCCGGTATTTT
CASSPTGTLRYF
>TRBJ1-4|NA|NA|TRBV5-1
TGCGCCAGCAGCTTACAGGGAGGTTTGGCAACTAATGAAAAACTGTTTTTT
CASSLQGGLATNEKLFF
>TRBJ2-5|TRBD1|NA|TRBV6-5
TGTGCCAGCAGAGGTGACAGGGGAGGAGAGACCCAGTACTTC
CASRGDRGGETQYF
>TRBJ1-3|NA|NA|TRBV3-1/TRBV3-2
TGTGCCAGCAGCCAAGGGGCAAACTCTGGAAACACCATATATTTT
CASSQGANSGNTIYF
>TRBJ2-1|NA|few|TRBV4-1
TGCGCCAGCAGCCAAGATTGGGGGGCCTCCTACAATGAGCAGTTCTTC
CASSQDWGASYNEQFF
>TRBJ2-7|NA|once|TRBV5-6
TGTGCCAGCAGCTCCCCCGGGACTCACGAGCAGTACTTC
CASSSPGTHEQYF
>TRBJ2-2|TRBD2|NA|TRBV4-1
TGCGCCAGCAGCCTCGGACTAGCGGGAGGTATCGGGGAGCTGTTTTTT
CASSLGLAGGIGELFF
>TRBJ1-1|NA|NA|TRBV12-5
TGTGCTAGTGGTTTGCCTAAGAACACTGAAGCTTTCTTT
CASGLPKNTEAFF
>TRBJ1-5|TRBD1|NA|TRBV7-2
TGTGCCAGCAGCTTAGTTAGGGGACAGGGGGGACAGCCCCAGCATTTT
CASSLVRGQGGQPQHF
>TRBJ1-2|NA|NA|TRBV11-1
TGTGCCAGCAGCTTAACGGGGCGGGCGGCTCAGACCTTC
CASSLTGRAAQTF
>TRBJ2-1|TRBD1|once|TRBV18
TGTGCCAGCTCACAGACAGGGGGGAGGAATGAGCAGTTCTTC
CASSQTGGRNEQFF